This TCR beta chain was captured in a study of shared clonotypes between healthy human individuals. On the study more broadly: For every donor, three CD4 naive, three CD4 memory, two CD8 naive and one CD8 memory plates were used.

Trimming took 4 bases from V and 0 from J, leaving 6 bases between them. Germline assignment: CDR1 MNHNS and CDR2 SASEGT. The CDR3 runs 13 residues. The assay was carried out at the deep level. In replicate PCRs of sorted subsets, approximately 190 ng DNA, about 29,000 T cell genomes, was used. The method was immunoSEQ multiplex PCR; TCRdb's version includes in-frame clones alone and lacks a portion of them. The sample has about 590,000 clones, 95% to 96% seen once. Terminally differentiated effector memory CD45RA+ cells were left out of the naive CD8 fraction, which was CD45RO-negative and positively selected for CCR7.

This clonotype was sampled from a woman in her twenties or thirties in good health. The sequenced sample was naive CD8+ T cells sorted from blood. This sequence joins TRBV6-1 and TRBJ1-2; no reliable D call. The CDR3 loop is CASSVTANYGYTF. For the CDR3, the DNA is TGTGCCAGCAGTGTCACAGCTAACTATGGCTACACCTTC.